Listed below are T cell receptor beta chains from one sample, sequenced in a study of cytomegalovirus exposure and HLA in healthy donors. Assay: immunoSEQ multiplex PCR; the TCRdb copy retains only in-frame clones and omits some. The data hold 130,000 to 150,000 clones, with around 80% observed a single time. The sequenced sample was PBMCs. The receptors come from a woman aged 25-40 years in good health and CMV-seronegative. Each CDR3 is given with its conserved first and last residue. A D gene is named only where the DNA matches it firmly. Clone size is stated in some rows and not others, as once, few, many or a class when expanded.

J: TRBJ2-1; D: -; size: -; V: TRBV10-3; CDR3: CAISAGQPSNEQFF; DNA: TGTGCCATCAGTGCCGGACAGCCGAGCAATGAGCAGTTCTTC
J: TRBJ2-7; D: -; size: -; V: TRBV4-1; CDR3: CASSQLPAATYEQYF; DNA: TGCGCCAGCAGCCAACTCCCGGCGGCCACCTACGAGCAGTACTTC
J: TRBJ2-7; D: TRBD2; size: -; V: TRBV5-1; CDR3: CASRAAREGGSAYEQYF; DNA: TGCGCCAGCAGGGCCGCGCGGGAGGGCGGGTCAGCCTACGAGCAGTACTTC
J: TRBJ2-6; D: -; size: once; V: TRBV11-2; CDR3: CASTSFYSGANVLTF; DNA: TGTGCCAGCACTTCCTTCTACTCTGGGGCCAACGTCCTGACTTTC
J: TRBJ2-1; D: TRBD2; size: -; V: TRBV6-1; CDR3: CASSEASGRGLEQFF; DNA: TGTGCCAGCAGTGAAGCAAGCGGGAGAGGCCTTGAGCAGTTCTTC
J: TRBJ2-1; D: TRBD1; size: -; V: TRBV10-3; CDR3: CAISKGQGANEQFF; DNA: TGTGCCATCAGCAAGGGACAGGGGGCCAATGAGCAGTTCTTC
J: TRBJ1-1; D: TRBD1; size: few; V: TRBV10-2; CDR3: CASSEFRGFGTEAFF; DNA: TGCGCCAGCAGTGAGTTCAGGGGGTTCGGCACTGAAGCTTTCTTT
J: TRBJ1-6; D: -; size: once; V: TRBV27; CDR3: CASSFSQSPLHF; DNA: TGTGCCAGCAGTTTCAGTCAATCACCCCTCCACTTT
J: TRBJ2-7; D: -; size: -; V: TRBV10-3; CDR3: CAISSGEGEQYF; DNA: TGTGCCATCAGTTCAGGGGAGGGCGAGCAGTACTTC
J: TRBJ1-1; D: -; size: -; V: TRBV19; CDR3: CASSEGLGLMNTEAFF; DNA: TGTGCCAGTAGTGAGGGTTTGGGCCTCATGAACACTGAAGCTTTCTTT
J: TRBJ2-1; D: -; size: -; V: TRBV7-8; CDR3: CASSKRGFYNEQFF; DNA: TGTGCCAGCAGCAAAAGGGGGTTCTACAATGAGCAGTTCTTC
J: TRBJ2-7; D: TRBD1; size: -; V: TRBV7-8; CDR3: CASSSGTGVEQYF; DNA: TGTGCCAGCAGCTCCGGGACAGGGGTCGAGCAGTACTTC
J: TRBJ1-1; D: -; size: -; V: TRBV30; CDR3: CALGGNIGTEAFF; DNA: TGTGCCCTAGGGGGAAACATCGGCACTGAAGCTTTCTTT
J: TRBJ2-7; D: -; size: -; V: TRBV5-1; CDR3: CASSLVRSFLAEQYF; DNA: TGCGCCAGCAGCTTGGTTCGCAGTTTCTTGGCCGAGCAGTACTTC
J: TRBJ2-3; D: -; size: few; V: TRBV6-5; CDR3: CASSRTGFTDTQYF; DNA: TGTGCCAGCAGCCGGACGGGGTTTACAGATACGCAGTATTTT
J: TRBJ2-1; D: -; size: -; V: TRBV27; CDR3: CASSRIRGSSYNEQFF; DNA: TGTGCCAGCAGTAGGATCAGGGGCAGCTCCTACAATGAGCAGTTCTTC
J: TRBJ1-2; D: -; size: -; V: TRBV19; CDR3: CASSLNRDHGYTF; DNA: TGTGCCAGTAGTCTTAACAGGGATCATGGCTACACCTTC
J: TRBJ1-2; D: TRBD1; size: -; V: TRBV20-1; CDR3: CSARTGAGYTF; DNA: TGCAGTGCAAGGACAGGGGCTGGCTACACCTTC
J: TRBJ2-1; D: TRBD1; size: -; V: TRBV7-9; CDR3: CASSQGQGSSYNEQFF; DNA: TGTGCCAGCAGCCAGGGACAGGGGAGCTCCTACAATGAGCAGTTCTTC
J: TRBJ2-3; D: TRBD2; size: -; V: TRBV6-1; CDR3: CASSAASGIFADTQYF; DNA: TGTGCCAGCAGTGCGGCTAGCGGGATTTTCGCAGATACGCAGTATTTT
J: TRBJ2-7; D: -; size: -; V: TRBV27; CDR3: CASSLGSGFSYEQYF; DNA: TGTGCCAGCAGTTTAGGTTCCGGGTTCTCCTACGAGCAGTACTTC
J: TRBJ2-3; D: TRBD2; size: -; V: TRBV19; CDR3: CASSSSGVSGDTQYF; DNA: TGTGCCAGTAGTAGTAGCGGGGTCTCGGGAGATACGCAGTATTTT
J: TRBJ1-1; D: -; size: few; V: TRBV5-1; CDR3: CASSPGHLTEAFF; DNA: TGCGCCAGCAGCCCGGGACATCTCACTGAAGCTTTCTTT
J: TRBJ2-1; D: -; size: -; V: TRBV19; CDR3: CASSIKGAGSYNGQFF; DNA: TGTGCCAGTAGTATAAAGGGGGCGGGGTCCTACAATGGGCAGTTCTTC
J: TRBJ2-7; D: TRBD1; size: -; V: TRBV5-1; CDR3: CASSFSGQGAVYEQYF; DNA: TGCGCCAGCAGCTTCTCAGGACAGGGGGCTGTCTACGAGCAGTACTTC
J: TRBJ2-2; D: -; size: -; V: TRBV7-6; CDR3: CASSLGAGTGELFF; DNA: TGTGCCAGCAGCTTAGGGGCAGGGACCGGGGAGCTGTTTTTT
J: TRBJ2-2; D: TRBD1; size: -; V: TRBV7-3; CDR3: CASSPQGVGELFF; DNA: TGTGCCAGCAGCCCTCAGGGGGTCGGGGAGCTGTTTTTT
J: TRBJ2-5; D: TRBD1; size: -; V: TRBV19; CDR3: CASTVSLGQGETQYF; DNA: TGTGCCAGTACCGTCAGTCTCGGACAGGGGGAGACCCAGTACTTC
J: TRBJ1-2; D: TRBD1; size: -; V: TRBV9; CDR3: CASSPSGQGAYGYTF; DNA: TGTGCCAGCAGCCCTAGCGGCCAGGGGGCCTATGGCTACACCTTC
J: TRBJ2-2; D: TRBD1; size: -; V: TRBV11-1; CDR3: CASSYNRGDGELFF; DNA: TGTGCCAGCAGCTACAACAGGGGAGACGGGGAGCTGTTTTTT
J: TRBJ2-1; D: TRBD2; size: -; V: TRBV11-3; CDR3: CASSLTSGWFRDNEQFF; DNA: TGTGCCAGCAGCTTGACTAGCGGGTGGTTTCGCGACAATGAGCAGTTCTTC
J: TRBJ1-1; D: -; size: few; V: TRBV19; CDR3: CASRDPQGMNTEAFF; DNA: TGTGCCAGTAGGGACCCCCAGGGCATGAACACTGAAGCTTTCTTT
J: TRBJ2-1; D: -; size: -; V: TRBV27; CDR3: CASSFPGNEQFF; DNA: TGTGCCAGCAGTTTCCCGGGCAATGAGCAGTTCTTC
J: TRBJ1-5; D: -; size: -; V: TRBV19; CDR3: CASSIWAGDYSNQPQHF; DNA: TGTGCCAGTAGTATTTGGGCGGGGGATTATAGCAATCAGCCCCAGCATTTT
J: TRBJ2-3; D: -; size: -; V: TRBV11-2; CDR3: CASSLVEVPQYF; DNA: TGTGCCAGCAGCTTAGTGGAGGTTCCGCAGTATTTT
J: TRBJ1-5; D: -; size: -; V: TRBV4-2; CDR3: CASSQVLQGLQPQHF; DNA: TGTGCCAGCAGCCAAGTTCTACAGGGCCTTCAGCCCCAGCATTTT
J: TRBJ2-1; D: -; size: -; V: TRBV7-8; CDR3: CASSPRAGSSYNEQFF; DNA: TGTGCCAGCAGCCCTCGGGCGGGTAGCTCCTACAATGAGCAGTTCTTC